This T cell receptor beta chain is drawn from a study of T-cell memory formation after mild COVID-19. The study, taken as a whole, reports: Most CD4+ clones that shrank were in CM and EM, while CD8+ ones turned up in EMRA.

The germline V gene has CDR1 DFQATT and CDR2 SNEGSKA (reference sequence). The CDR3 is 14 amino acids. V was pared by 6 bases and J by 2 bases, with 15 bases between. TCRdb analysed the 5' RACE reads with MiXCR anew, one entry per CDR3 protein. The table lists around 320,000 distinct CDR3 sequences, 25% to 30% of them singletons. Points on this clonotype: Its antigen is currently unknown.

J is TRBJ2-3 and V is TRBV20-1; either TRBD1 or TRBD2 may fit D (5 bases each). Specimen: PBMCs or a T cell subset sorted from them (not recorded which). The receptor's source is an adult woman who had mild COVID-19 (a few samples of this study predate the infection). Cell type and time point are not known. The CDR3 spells CSATGQGITDTQYF. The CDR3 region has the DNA TGCAGTGCCACGGGGCAGGGAATCACAGATACGCAGTATTTT.